This T cell receptor beta chain is from a study of patients and donors after allogeneic stem cell transplantation. MiXCR, run by TCRdb on the RT-PCR reads, gives a single entry per CDR3 protein. The table records more than 850,000 distinct CDR3 sequences, more than 15% of them present only once. A few counts support this clonotype. V trimming: 1 base; J trimming: 7 bases; junction bases outside the gene matches: 4. CDR3 size: 14 residues. Germline values: CDR1 SGHTA, CDR2 FQGNSA. The chain joins TRBV7-2 to TRBJ2-7; 10 bases agree with TRBD2. Sequenced input: blood, either unsorted or a sorted T cell fraction (not recorded which). The receptor was isolated from a human donor who was either an allogeneic HSCT recipient or a stem cell or donor lymphocyte infusion donor (not recorded which). It is not recorded whose cells these are; they may come from a transplant donor. CDR3 region: CASSLDASGREQYF. In DNA form, the CDR3 reads TGTGCCAGCAGCTTAGATGCTAGCGGGAGAGAGCAGTACTTC.